One and the same sample provided the 10 T cell receptor beta chains below, sequenced in a study of cytomegalovirus exposure and HLA in healthy donors. With 60 Vbeta and 13 Jbeta primers, the PCR was carried out. The repertoire was sequenced with immunoSEQ multiplex PCR; TCRdb's copy has only in-frame clones and lacks some. The sample contains some 130,000 clones, 77% of which appear only once. The sequencing input was PBMCs. All receptors come from a male donor in good health and CMV-seropositive.

In DNA form, the CDR3 reads TGTGCCAGCAGCTTGGAAAGAGATGAAGCTTTCTTT. Translating it yields CASSLERDEAFF. The chain employs TRBV5-4 and TRBJ1-1; D ambiguous. CDR3 length: 12 amino acids. Trimming removed 0 bases at V and 7 bases at J, with 7 bases between. CDR1 and CDR2 (germline): SGHNT, YYREEE (reference sequence).

The V call is TRBV5-1, the J call TRBJ1-1; D gene unclear. The germline gives CDR1 SGHRS, CDR2 YFSETQ. The CDR3 has 13 amino acids. V lost 0 bases, J lost 5 bases, and 8 bases lay in between. CDR3 residues: CASSLGGGTEAFF. Written as DNA, the CDR3 is TGCGCCAGCAGCTTGGGGGGAGGTACTGAAGCTTTCTTT.

The chain recombines TRBV21-1 with TRBJ1-5. TRBV21-1 has pseudogene status. The CDR3 has 19 amino acids. CDR3 DNA sequence: TGTGCCAGCAGCAAAGTTTCTTCAGGGACTAGGGGAAGCAATCAGCCCCAGCATTTT. This translates into CASSKVSSGTRGSNQPQHF.

This sequence joins TRBV6-4 and TRBJ1-5; no clear D gene. CDR1 is MRHNA, CDR2 SNTAGT, per germline. The CDR3 is made up of 13 amino acids. Trimming removed 4 bases from V and 3 bases from J, with 7 bases in between. CDR3 amino acids: CASSGQANQPQHF. The CDR3 nucleotides read TGTGCCAGCAGTGGGCAGGCCAATCAGCCCCAGCATTTT.

The chain uses TRBV2 and TRBJ2-5, with D unclear. This CDR3 is built from 12 residues. CDR1 is SNHLY and CDR2 is FYNNEI in the germline V gene. Trimming took 8 bases from V and 1 from J, leaving 8 bases between them. In DNA, the CDR3 is TGTGCCAGCTCCGCGGTCCAAGAGACCCAGTACTTC. Translation gives CASSAVQETQYF.

Details on this clone: Other nucleotide sequences in the sample specify the same CDR3. This chain connects TRBV6-5 to TRBJ2-6, with 7 nucleotides matching TRBD1. After removal of 6 bases from V and 2 bases from J, the junction contained 4 bases not matched to a gene. The length of the CDR3 is 15 residues. Germline loops: CDR1 MNHEY, CDR2 SVGAGI. Written as DNA, the CDR3 is TGTGCCAGCAGCCCCGACAGGGCTGGGGCCAACGTCCTGACTTTC. Amino acid sequence: CASSPDRAGANVLTF.

The chain carries TRBV5-4 and TRBJ1-3; 12 positions match TRBD1. The CDR3 runs 16 residues. Germline loops: CDR1 SGHNT, CDR2 YYREEE (reference sequence). V was clipped by 3 bases and J by 4 bases; unmatched bases: 5. CDR3 nucleotides: TGTGCCAGCAGCTCGGGACAGGGGGCGTCGGGAAACACCATATATTTT. Residues: CASSSGQGASGNTIYF.

The chain is built from TRBV6-5 and TRBJ1-5; D possibly corresponds to TRBD1 (5 bases). This CDR3 is 14 amino acids long. In germline, CDR1 is MNHEY, CDR2 SVGAGI. V was clipped by 0 bases and J by 5 bases, with 8 bases between them. CDR3 sequence: CASSYSGGDQPQHF. DNA of the CDR3: TGTGCCAGCAGTTACTCCGGGGGGGATCAGCCCCAGCATTTT.

For this clone: The junction does not match germline at one end; this may be a read error. The chain joins TRBV7-9 to TRBJ2-1; 10 nucleotides agree with TRBD2. This CDR3 contains 16 residues. Germline values: CDR1 SEHNR, CDR2 FQNEAQ (reference sequence). Written as DNA, the CDR3 is TGTTCCAGCAGCTTAGAAGCGGGGGGGCCCAACAATGAGCAGTTCTTC. It translates to CSSSLEAGGPNNEQFF.

The CDR3 loop is CAWSSYSGNTIYF. For the CDR3, the DNA is TGTGCCTGGAGTTCTTACTCTGGAAACACCATATATTTT. The chain uses TRBV30 and TRBJ1-3; D is ambiguous. Germline CDR1 is GTSNPN and CDR2 is SVGIG (reference sequence). V lost 2 bases and J lost 0, with 5 bases in between. This CDR3 region has 13 residues.